The following is a T cell receptor beta chain sequence with its context. Looked up from germline, CDR1 is SNHLY and CDR2 is FYNNEI. The germline V and J ends were trimmed by 4 bases and 2 bases, with 12 bases remaining between them. CDR3 length equals 15 residues. This specimen comes from a study of blood T cell repertoires in COVID-19. Assay: immunoSEQ multiplex PCR; the TCRdb copy retains only in-frame clones and omits some. The sample has under 300,000 clones; less than 85% are singletons. Sequencing was carried out using peripheral blood. V and J are TRBV2 and TRBJ1-5; a possible D gene is TRBD1 (6 bases). The receptor comes from an elderly woman with active or convalescent COVID-19. The chain's CDR3 is CASSGTAFGNQPQHF. CDR3 sequence (DNA): TGTGCCAGCAGTGGGACAGCGTTTGGCAATCAGCCCCAGCATTTT.